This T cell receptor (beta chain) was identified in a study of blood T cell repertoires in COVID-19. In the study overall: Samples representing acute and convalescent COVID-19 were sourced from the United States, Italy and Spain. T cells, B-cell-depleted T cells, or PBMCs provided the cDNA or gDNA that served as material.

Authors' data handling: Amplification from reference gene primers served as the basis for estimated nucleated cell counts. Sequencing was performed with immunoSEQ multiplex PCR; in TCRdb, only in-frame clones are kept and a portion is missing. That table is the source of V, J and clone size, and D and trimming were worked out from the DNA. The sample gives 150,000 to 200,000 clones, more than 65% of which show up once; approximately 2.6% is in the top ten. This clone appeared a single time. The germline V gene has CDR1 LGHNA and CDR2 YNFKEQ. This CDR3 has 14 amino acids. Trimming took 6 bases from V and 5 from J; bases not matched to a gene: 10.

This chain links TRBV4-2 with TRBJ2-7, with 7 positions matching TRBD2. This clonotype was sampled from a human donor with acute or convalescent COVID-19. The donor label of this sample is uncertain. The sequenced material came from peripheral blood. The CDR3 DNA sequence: TGTGCCAGCAGTGGGGGGGACTCCCGGGACGAGCAGTACTTC. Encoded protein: CASSGGDSRDEQYF.